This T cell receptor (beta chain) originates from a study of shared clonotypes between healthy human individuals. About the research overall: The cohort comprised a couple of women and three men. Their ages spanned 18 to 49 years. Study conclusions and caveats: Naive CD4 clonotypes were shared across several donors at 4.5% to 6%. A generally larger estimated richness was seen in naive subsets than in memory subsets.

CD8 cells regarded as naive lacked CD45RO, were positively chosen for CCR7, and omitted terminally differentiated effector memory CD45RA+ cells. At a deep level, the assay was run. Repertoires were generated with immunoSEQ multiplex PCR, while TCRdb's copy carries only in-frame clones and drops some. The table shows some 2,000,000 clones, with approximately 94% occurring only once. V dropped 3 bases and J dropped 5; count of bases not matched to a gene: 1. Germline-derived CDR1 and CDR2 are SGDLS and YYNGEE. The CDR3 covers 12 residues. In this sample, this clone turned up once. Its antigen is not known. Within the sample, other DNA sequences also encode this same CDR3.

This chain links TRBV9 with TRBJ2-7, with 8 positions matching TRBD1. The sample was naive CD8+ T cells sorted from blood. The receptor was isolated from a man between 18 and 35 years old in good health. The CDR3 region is CASSGQGNEQYF. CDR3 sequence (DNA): TGTGCCAGCAGCGGACAGGGGAACGAGCAGTACTTC.